The present T cell receptor beta chain was sequenced within a study of Graves' ophthalmopathy and Graves' hyperthyroidism. As diagnostic evidence, clinical symptoms, serum thyroxine, TRAb, thyroid ultrasound and orbital computed tomography were relied upon. This clonotype was observed many times. The CDR3 has 13 residues. V was pared by 0 bases and J by 8 bases, with 10 bases between. From germline, CDR1 is LGHNA and CDR2 YSLEER. RNA transcripts yielded amplified TCR beta CDR3 regions. Second-round multiplex PCR came after a first-round RT-PCR that employed HTBI primers. TCRdb re-called the multiplex PCR reads through MiXCR, storing one row per CDR3 protein. The sample lists 300,000 or so distinct CDR3 sequences; 15% to 20% were seen once.

This clonotype was sampled from an adult man with Graves' ophthalmopathy. Sequencing input: peripheral blood. The rearrangement uses TRBV4-3 and TRBJ1-1; D remains unclear. The CDR3 reads CASSQDHKPEAFF. The CDR3 DNA reads as TGCGCCAGCAGCCAAGATCATAAGCCAGAAGCTTTCTTT.